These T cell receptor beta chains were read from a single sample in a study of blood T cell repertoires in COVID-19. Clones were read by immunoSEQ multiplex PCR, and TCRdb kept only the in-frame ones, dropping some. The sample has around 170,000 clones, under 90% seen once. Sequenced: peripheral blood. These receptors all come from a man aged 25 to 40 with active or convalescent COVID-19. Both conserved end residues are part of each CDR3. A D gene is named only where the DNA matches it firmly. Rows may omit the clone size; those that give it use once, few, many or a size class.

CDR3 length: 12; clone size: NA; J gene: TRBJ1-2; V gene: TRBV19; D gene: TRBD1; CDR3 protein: CASSRQGDGYTF; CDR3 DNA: TGTGCCAGTAGTCGGCAGGGGGATGGCTACACCTTC
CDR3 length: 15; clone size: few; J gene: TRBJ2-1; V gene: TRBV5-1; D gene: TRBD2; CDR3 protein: CASSWRTSDYNEQFF; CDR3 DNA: TGCGCCAGCAGCTGGCGGACTAGCGACTACAATGAGCAGTTCTTC
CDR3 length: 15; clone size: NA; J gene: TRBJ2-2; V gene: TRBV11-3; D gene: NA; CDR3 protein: CASSFFAENTGELFF; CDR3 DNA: TGTGCCAGCAGCTTCTTTGCGGAGAACACCGGGGAGCTGTTTTTT
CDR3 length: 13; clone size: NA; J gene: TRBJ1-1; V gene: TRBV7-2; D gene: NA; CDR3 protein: CASSLLRSTEAFF; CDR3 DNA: TGTGCCAGCAGCTTGCTGAGAAGCACTGAAGCTTTCTTT
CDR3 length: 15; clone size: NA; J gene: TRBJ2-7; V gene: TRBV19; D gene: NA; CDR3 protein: CASSILSGAQNEQYF; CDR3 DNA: TGTGCCAGTAGTATTTTATCGGGAGCTCAGAACGAGCAGTACTTC
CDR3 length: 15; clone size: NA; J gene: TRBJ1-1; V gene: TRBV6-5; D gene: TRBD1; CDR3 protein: CATLSWRGQSTEAFF; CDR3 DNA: TGTGCCACCCTGAGTTGGAGGGGGCAGAGCACTGAAGCTTTCTTT
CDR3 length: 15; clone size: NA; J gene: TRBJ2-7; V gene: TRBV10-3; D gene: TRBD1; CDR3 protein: CAISKGQGLSYEQYF; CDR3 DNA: TGTGCCATTAGCAAGGGACAGGGCTTATCCTACGAGCAGTACTTC
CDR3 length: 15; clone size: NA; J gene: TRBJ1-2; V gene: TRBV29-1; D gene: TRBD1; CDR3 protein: CSVELMTGLNYGYTF; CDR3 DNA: TGCAGCGTTGAACTAATGACAGGGCTCAACTATGGCTACACCTTC
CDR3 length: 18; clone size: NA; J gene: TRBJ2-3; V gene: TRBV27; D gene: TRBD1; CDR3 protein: CASSLYRTDRGTTDTQYF; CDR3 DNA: TGTGCCAGCAGTTTATACCGGACCGACAGGGGGACCACAGATACGCAGTATTTT
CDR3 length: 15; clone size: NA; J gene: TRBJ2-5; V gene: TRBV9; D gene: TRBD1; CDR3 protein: CASSAGTGYSETQYF; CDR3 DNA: TGTGCCAGCAGCGCCGGGACAGGGTATTCGGAGACCCAGTACTTC
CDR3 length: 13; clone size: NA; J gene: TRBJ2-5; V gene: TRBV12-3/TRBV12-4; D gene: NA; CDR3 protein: CASSLTDGETQYF; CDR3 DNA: TGTGCCAGCAGTTTAACTGACGGGGAGACCCAGTACTTC
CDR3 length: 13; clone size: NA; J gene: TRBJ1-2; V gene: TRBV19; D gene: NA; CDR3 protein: CASTRGSNYGYTF; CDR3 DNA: TGTGCCAGTACCCGAGGCAGTAACTATGGCTACACCTTC
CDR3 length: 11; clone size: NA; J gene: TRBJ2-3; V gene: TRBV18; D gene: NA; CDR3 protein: CASEVTDTQYF; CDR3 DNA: TGTGCCAGCGAGGTCACAGATACGCAGTATTTT
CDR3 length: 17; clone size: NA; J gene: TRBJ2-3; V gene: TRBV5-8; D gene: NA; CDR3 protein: CASSFSASELYTDTQYF; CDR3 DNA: TGTGCCAGCAGCTTTTCGGCTTCGGAGCTATACACAGATACGCAGTATTTT
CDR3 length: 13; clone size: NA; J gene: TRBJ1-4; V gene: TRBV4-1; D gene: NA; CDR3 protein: CASSQEGRGWLFF; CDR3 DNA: TGCGCCAGCAGCCAAGAAGGGAGGGGGTGGCTGTTTTTT
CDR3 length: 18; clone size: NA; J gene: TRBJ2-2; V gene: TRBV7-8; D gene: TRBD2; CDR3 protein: CASSFFGLAGGNTGELFF; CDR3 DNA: TGTGCCAGCAGCTTCTTTGGACTAGCGGGGGGGAACACCGGGGAGCTGTTTTTT
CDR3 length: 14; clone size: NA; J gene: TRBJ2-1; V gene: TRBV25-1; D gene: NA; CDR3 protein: CASSLTYRVSEQFF; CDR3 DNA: TGTGCCAGCAGTTTAACGTACAGGGTCAGTGAGCAGTTCTTC
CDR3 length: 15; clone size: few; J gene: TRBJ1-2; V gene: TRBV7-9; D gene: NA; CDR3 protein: CASSLGGLIPSGYTF; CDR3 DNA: TGTGCCAGCAGCTTAGGGGGCTTGATACCGTCTGGCTACACCTTC
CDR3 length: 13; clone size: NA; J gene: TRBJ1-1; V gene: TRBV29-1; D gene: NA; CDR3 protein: CSGGQTVNTEAFF; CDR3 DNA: TGCAGCGGCGGACAGACGGTGAACACTGAAGCTTTCTTT
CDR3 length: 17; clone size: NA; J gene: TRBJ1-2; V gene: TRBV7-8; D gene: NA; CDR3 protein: CASSLQPRGGTNYGYTF; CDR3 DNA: TGTGCCAGCAGCTTACAACCCCGGGGGGGCACTAACTATGGCTACACCTTC
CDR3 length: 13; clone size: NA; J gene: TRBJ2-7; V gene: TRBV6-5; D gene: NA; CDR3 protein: CASRTTDSREQYF; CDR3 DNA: TGTGCCAGCAGGACGACTGACTCACGGGAGCAGTACTTC
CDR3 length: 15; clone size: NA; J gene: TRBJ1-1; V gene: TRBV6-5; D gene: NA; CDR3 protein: CASSYSADMNTEAFF; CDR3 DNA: TGTGCCAGCAGTTACTCGGCCGACATGAACACTGAAGCTTTCTTT
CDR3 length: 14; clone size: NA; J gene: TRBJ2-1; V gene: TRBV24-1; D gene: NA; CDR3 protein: CATSRGHGGNEQFF; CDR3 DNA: TGTGCCACCAGTCGGGGACACGGTGGCAATGAGCAGTTCTTC
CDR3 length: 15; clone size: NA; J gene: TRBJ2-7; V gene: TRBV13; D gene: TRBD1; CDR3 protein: CASSPGQGSRYEQYF; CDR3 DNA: TGTGCCAGCAGCCCGGGACAGGGGAGTCGCTACGAGCAGTACTTC
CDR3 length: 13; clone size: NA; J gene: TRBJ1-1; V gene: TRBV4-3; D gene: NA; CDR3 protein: CASNREGNTEAFF; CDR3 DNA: TGCGCCAGCAATAGGGAGGGGAACACTGAAGCTTTCTTT
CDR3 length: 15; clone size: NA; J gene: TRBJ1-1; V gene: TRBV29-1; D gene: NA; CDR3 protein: CSAGRPGQEEAEAFF; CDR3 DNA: TGCAGCGCCGGGCGACCGGGACAAGAGGAGGCTGAAGCTTTCTTT
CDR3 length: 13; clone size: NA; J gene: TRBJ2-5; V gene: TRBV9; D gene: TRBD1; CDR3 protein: CASSVGQGETQYF; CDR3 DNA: TGTGCCAGCAGCGTAGGACAGGGGGAGACCCAGTACTTC
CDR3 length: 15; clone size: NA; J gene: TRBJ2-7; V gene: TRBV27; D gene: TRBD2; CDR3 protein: CASSQRTSGSYEQYF; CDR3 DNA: TGTGCCAGCAGTCAACGGACTAGCGGCTCCTACGAGCAGTACTTC
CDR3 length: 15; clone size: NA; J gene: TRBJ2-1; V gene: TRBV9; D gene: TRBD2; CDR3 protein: CASSVGAGAGNEQFF; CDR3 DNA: TGTGCCAGCAGCGTAGGAGCGGGGGCAGGCAATGAGCAGTTCTTC
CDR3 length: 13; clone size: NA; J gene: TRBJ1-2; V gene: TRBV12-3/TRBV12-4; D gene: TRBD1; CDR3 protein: CASPGTGPGGYTF; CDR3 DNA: TGTGCCAGCCCCGGGACAGGGCCTGGGGGCTACACCTTC
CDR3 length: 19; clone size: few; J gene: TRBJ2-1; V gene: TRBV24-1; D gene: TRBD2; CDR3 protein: CATSDSLGLAGEPYNEQFF; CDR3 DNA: TGTGCCACCAGTGATTCCCTGGGACTAGCGGGGGAACCCTACAATGAGCAGTTCTTC
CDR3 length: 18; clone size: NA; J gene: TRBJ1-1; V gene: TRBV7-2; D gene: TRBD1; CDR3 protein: CASSRGSGTGVTDTEAFF; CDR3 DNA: TGTGCCAGCAGCCGCGGCTCGGGGACAGGTGTCACCGACACTGAAGCTTTCTTT
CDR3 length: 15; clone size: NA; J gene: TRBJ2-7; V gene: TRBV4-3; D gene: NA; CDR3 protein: CASSQERAGINEQYF; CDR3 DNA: TGCGCCAGCAGCCAAGAACGGGCAGGGATAAACGAGCAGTACTTC
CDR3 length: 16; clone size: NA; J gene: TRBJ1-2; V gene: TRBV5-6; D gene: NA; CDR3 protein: CASSAPVDSFIYGYTF; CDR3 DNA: TGTGCCAGCAGCGCCCCGGTTGACAGCTTCATTTATGGCTACACCTTC
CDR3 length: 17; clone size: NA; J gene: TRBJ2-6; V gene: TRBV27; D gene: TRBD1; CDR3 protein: CASSPLGQGAGANVLTF; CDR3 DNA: TGTGCCAGCTCCCCCCTGGGACAGGGGGCTGGGGCCAACGTCCTGACTTTC
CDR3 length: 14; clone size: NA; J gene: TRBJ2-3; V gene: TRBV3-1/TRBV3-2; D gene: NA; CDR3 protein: CASSQGSSTDTQYF; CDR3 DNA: TGTGCCAGCAGCCAAGGGAGTAGCACAGATACGCAGTATTTT
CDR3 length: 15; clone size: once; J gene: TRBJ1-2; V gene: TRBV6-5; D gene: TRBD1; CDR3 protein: CASSYSRTGNYGYTF; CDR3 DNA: TGTGCCAGCAGTTACTCGCGGACAGGCAACTATGGCTACACCTTC
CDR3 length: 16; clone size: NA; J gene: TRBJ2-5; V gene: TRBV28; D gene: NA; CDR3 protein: CASSDGQPWPQETQYF; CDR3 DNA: TGTGCCAGCAGTGATGGACAGCCCTGGCCCCAAGAGACCCAGTACTTC
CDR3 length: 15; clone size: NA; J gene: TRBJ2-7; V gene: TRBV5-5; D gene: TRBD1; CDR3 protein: CASSLRGQGVYEQYF; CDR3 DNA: TGTGCCAGCAGCTTGAGGGGACAGGGGGTCTACGAGCAGTACTTC
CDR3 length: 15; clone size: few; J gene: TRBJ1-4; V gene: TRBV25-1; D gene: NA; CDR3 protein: CASSAIQGSGEKLFF; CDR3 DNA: TGTGCCAGCAGTGCGATACAGGGCTCGGGTGAAAAACTGTTTTTT
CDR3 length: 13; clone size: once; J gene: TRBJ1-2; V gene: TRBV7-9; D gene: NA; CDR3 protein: CASSSARPSGYTF; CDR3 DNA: TGTGCCAGCAGCTCTGCCCGACCTAGCGGCTACACCTTC
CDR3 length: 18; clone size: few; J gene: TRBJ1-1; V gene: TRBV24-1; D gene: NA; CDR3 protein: CATSDQPLRERENTEAFF; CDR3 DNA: TGTGCCACCAGTGATCAGCCCCTAAGGGAGAGAGAAAACACTGAAGCTTTCTTT
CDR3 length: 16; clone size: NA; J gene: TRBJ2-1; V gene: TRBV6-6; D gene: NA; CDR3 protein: CASSKGSDLLYNEQFF; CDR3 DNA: TGTGCCAGCAGTAAGGGGTCAGACCTCCTCTACAATGAGCAGTTCTTC
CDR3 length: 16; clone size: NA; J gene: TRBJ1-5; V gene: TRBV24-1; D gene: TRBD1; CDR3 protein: CATSEGTGVSNQPQHF; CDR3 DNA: TGTGCCACCAGTGAAGGGACAGGGGTCAGCAATCAGCCCCAGCATTTT
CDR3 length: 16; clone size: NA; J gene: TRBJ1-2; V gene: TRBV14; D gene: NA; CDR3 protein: CASSQEPEIGVYGYTF; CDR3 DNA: TGTGCCAGCAGCCAGGAACCAGAGATCGGGGTCTATGGCTACACCTTC
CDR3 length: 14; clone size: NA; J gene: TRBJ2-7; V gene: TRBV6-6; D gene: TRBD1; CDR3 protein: CASSSEMTGNEQYF; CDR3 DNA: TGTGCCAGCAGTTCCGAAATGACAGGGAACGAGCAGTACTTC
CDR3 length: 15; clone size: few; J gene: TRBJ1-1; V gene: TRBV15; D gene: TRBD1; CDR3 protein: CATSRDQGANTEAFF; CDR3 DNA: TGTGCCACCAGCAGAGACCAGGGGGCGAACACTGAAGCTTTCTTT
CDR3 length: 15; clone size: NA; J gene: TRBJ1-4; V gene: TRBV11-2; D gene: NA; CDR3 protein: CASSPRKATGEKLFF; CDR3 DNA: TGTGCCAGCAGCCCCAGGAAAGCGACGGGGGAAAAACTGTTTTTT
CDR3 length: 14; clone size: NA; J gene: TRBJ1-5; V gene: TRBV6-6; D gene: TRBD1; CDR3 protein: CASSSDRGYQPQHF; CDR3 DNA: TGTGCCAGCAGTTCGGACAGGGGATACCAGCCCCAGCATTTT
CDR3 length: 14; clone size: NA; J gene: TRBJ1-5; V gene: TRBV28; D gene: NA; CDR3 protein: CASSKIQENQPQHF; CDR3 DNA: TGTGCCAGCAGTAAAATACAGGAAAATCAGCCCCAGCATTTT
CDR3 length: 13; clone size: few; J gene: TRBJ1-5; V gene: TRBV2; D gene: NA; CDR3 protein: CASQGNSNQPQHF; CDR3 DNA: TGTGCCAGCCAGGGGAATAGCAATCAGCCCCAGCATTTT
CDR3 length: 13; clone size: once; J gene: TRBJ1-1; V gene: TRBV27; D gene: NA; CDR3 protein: CASSLAQGTEAFF; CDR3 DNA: TGTGCCAGCAGTTTAGCGCAGGGCACTGAAGCTTTCTTT
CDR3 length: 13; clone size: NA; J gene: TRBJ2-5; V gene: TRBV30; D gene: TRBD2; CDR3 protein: CAWKLAGGGTQYF; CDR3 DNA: TGTGCCTGGAAACTAGCGGGAGGCGGGACCCAGTACTTC